This T cell receptor beta chain appears in the sequencing data of a study of a mutant IDH1 vaccine in newly diagnosed glioma (dated by TCRdb to about 2021). In the study overall: Across visits V03 through V10, patients got a total of eight vaccinations, given in weeks 1, 3, 5, 7, 11, 15, 19 and 23. Of the roughly 34 treated patients, about 60% were male and approximately 40% were female, and the mean age was 40.4 years. Vaccination started 4-6 weeks after radiotherapy alone, or was given together with temozolomide cycles in the groups whose treatment included chemotherapy. For exploratory analyses, 25 to 30 treated patients had longitudinal TCRB deep sequencing done wherever samples were available. Peripheral blood was collected at six visits: V03 (baseline), V05, V07, V10, V12 and V13. Before enrollment, most patients had been given radiochemotherapy with temozolomide as standard therapy, while the rest had received either radiotherapy alone or temozolomide alone.

Overall results and qualifications from the work: Selection of PBMC samples for TCRB deep sequencing was based on availability. Pseudoprogression seemed to be unrelated to changes in the top peripheral T cell clonotypes found by TCRB sequencing. Across multiple MHC alleles, vaccine-induced immune responses were seen in around 93% of patients. It was noted by the authors that analyses of patient blood samples could not be reproduced owing to sample limitations.

What this sample's time point label stands for: week 11, during vaccination. A 20-mer mutant IDH1 peptide at 300 micrograms in Montanide made up each vaccine dose, which was injected subcutaneously together with topical imiquimod. All donors had newly diagnosed IDH1-mutant astrocytomas of WHO grade 3 or 4 that showed loss of nuclear ATRX. The samples were drawn from NOA16, a multicentre, single-arm, open-label phase I trial in Germany that tested a mutant IDH1 peptide vaccine in humans for the first time. The DNeasy Blood and Tissue Kit was used to extract genomic DNA from EDTA blood for TCRB sequencing. The CDR3 starts with the cysteine, ends with the phenylalanine, and has 16 residues. The sequence is cut down to CDR3 DNA, 48 bases in frame from base 1. CDR1 and CDR2, per the germline V gene (reference sequence), are LNHDA and SQIVND. Trimming costs V 0 bases and J 4 bases, and their ends lie 12 bases apart.

As regards this clone: Its antigen is not yet known. Per-nucleotide qualities are absent, and no much larger clonotype sits a single base away.

Preparation of the library involved the immunoSEQ multiplex PCR assay. Rearranged TCR beta chain sequences were amplified with the hsTCRB Kit following the manufacturer's protocol. TCRB libraries were sequenced on an Illumina MiSeq. As for the original processing: Demultiplexing, trimming and gene mapping were performed with the kit vendor's proprietary platform. The clones in this table, taken by TCRdb from immuneACCESS, are in-frame only. Not every clone is retained; where verified, under half of the shortfall comes from an unresolved V gene, and the cause of the rest is unknown. V, J and clone size were drawn from that table, and D and trimming were deduced from the DNA. The sample profile shows some 64,000 clones; over 70% of them were found once. The leading ten clones occupy around 5.7% of the sample.

The sequence links TRBV19 to TRBJ1-4; the D gene is unclear. This receptor was obtained from a man aged 50 to 59 with glioma. Material: PBMCs, obtained from a glioma patient whose treatment included an IDH1 peptide vaccine. The DNA reads TGTGCCAGTAGTATAGAAGCAGCAACCTTTAATGAAAAACTGTTTTTT. It specifies CASSIEAATFNEKLFF.